This T cell receptor beta chain was profiled in a study of cytomegalovirus exposure and HLA in healthy donors. General study points: With high specificity and sensitivity, the classifier reportedly diagnosed cytomegalovirus status.

A word on this clone: What it binds is unknown. The germline gene is not matched at one end of the junction; a read error may be the cause.

Researchers ran the PCR with 60 Vbeta and 13 Jbeta primers. The protocol was immunoSEQ multiplex PCR, while the TCRdb copy is restricted to in-frame clones and leaves out a portion. Of 150,000 to 200,000 clones in the sample, about four fifths were seen once. The CDR3 contains 13 residues. Germline V CDR1 and CDR2: SGHNT, YENEEA. V gene TRBV11-3 combines with J gene TRBJ2-5, with 7 bases aligning to TRBD1. The specimen was PBMCs. The receptor comes from a woman aged 45-59 years in good health and CMV-seronegative. Written as DNA, the CDR3 is TGTGCCAGCAGCTTAGGAGGGCAGGGGGTCCATCACTTC. Amino acids: CASSLGGQGVHHF.